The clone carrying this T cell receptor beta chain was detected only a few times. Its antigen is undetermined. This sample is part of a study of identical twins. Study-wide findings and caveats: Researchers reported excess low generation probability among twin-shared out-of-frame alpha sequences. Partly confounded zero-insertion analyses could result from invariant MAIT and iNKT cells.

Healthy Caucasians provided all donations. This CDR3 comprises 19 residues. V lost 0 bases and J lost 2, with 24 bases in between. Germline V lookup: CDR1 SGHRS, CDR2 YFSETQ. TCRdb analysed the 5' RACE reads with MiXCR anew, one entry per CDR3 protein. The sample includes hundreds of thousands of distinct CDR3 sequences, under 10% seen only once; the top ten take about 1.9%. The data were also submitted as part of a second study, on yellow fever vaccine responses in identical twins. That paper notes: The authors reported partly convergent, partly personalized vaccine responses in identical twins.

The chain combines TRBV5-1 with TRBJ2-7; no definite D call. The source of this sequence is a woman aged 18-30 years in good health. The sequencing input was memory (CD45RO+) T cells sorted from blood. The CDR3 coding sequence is TGCGCCAGCAGCTTGGGGGTTTCGACAACCGTTACGAGCCCCTACGAGCAGTACTTC. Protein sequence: CASSLGVSTTVTSPYEQYF.